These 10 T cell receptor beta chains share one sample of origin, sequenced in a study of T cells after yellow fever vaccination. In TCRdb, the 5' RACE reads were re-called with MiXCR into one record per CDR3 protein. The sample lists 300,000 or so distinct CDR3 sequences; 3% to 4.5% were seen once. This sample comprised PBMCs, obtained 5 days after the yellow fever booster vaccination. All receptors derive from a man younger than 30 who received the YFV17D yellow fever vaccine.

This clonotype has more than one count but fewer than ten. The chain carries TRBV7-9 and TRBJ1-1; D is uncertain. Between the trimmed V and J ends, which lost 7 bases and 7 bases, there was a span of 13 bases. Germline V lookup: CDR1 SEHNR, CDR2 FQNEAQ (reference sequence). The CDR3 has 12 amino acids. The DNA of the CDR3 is TGTGCCAGCACCTTGGGAGCCGGTGAAGCTTTCTTT. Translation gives CASTLGAGEAFF.

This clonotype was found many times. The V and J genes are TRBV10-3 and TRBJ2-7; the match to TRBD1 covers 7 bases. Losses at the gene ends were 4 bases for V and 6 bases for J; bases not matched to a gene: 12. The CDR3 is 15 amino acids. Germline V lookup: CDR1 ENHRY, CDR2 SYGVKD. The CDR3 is CAISVGQRQGSEQYF. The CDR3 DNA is TGTGCCATCAGTGTCGGCCAAAGACAGGGATCCGAGCAGTACTTC.

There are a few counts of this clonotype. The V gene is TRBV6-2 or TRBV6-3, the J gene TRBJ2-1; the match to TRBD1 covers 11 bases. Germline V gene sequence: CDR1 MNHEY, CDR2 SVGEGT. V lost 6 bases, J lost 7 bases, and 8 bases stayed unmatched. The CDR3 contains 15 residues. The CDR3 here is CASRGGTGGRNEQFF. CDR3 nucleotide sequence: TGTGCCAGCAGGGGTGGGACAGGGGGACGGAATGAGCAGTTCTTC.

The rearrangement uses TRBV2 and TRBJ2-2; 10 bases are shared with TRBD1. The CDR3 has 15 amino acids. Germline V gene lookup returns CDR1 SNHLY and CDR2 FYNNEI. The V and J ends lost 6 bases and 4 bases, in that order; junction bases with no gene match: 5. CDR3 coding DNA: TGTGCCAGCAGAAGACAGGGGGCGCCCACCGGGGAGCTGTTTTTT. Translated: CASRRQGAPTGELFF.

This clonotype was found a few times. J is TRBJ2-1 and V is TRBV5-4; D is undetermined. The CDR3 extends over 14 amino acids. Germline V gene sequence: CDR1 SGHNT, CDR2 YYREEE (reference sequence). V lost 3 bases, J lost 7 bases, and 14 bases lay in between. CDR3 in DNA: TGTGCCAGCAGCTCGACTGCCCGATTTAATGAGCAGTTCTTC. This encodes CASSSTARFNEQFF.

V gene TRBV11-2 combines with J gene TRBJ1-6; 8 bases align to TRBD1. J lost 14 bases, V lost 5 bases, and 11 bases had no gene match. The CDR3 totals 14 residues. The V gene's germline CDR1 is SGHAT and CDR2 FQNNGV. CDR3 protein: CASSPPWQGASLHF. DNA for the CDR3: TGTGCCAGCAGCCCACCGTGGCAGGGGGCTTCCCTCCACTTT.

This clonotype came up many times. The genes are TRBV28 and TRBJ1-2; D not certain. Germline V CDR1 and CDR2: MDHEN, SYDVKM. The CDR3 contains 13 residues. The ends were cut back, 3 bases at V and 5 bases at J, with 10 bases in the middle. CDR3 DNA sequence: TGTGCCAGCAGTTTTGCACAGTCTTATGGCTACACCTTC. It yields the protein CASSFAQSYGYTF.

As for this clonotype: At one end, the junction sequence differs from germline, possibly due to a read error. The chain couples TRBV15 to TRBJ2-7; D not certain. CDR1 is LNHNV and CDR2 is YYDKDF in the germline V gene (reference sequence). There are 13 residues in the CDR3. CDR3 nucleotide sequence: TGTGCCACCAGCTCCCACCCATCCTACGAGCATTACTTC. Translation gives CATSSHPSYEHYF. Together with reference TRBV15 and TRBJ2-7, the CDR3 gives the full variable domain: DAMVIQNPRYQVTQFGKPVTLSCSQTLNHNVMYWYQQKSSQAPKLLFHYYDKDFNNEADTPDNFQSRRPNTSFCFLDIRSPGLGDTAMYLCATSSHPSYEHYFGPGTRLTVT.

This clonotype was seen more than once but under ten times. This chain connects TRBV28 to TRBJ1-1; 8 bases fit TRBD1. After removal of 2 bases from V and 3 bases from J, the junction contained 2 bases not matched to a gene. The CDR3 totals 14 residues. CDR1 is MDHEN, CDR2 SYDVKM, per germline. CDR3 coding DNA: TGTGCCAGCAGTTTACAACAGGGGGACACTGAAGCTTTCTTT. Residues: CASSLQQGDTEAFF. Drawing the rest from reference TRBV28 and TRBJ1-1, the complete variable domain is DVKVTQSSRYLVKRTGEKVFLECVQDMDHENMFWYRQDPGLGLRLIYFSYDVKMKEKGDIPEGYSVSREKKERFSLILESASTNQTSMYLCASSLQQGDTEAFFGQGTRLTVV.

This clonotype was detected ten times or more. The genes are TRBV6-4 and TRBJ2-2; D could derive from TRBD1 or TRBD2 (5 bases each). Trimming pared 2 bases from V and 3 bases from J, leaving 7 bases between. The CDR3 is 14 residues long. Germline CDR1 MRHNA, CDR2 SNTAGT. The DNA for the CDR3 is TGTGCCAGCAGTGACAGGGGAGACACCGGGGAGCTGTTTTTT. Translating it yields CASSDRGDTGELFF.